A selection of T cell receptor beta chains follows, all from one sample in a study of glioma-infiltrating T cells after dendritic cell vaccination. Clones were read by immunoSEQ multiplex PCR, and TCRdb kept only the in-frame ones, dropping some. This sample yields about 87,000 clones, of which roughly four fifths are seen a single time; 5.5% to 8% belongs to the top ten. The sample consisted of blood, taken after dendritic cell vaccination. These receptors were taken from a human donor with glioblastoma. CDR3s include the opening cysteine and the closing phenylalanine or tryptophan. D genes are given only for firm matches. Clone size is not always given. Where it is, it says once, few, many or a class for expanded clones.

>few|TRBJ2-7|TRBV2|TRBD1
CASTPDRAREQYF
TGTGCCAGCACCCCGGACAGGGCCCGCGAGCAGTACTTC
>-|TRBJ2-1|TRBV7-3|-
CASSLSRGSYNEQFF
TGTGCCAGCAGCTTATCGCGGGGCTCCTACAATGAGCAGTTCTTC
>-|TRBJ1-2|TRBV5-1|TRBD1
CASSFDRGHGYTF
TGCGCCAGCAGCTTCGACAGGGGTCATGGCTACACCTTC
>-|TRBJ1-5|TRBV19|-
CASTAWGEGSNQPQHF
TGTGCCAGTACCGCGTGGGGGGAGGGAAGCAATCAGCCCCAGCATTTT
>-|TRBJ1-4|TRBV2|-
CASREPLGAKLFF
TGTGCCAGCAGGGAACCCCTAGGAGCGAAACTGTTTTTT
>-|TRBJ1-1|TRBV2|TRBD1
CASSEQGATEAFF
TGTGCCAGCAGTGAGCAGGGGGCAACTGAAGCTTTCTTT
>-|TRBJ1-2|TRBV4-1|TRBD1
CASSQFPGQVYGYTF
TGCGCCAGCAGCCAATTTCCGGGACAGGTCTATGGCTACACCTTC
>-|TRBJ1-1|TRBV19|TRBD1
CASSLRGQENTEAFF
TGTGCCAGTAGTCTACGTGGACAGGAGAACACTGAAGCTTTCTTT
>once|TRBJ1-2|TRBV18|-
CASSPQDNPAYGYTF
TGTGCCAGCTCACCCCAAGACAACCCTGCGTATGGCTACACCTTC
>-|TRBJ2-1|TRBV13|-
CASSPRGANEQFF
TGTGCCAGCAGCCCCCGTGGAGCGAATGAGCAGTTCTTC
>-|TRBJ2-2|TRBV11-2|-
CASSLTNIPATELFF
TGTGCCAGCAGCTTGACAAATATCCCCGCAACGGAGCTGTTTTTT
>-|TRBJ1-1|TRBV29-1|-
CSVEPSTEAFF
TGCAGCGTTGAACCGAGCACTGAAGCTTTCTTT
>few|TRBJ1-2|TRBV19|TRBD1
CASSLNRGQGYGYTF
TGTGCCAGTAGTCTCAACAGGGGGCAAGGCTATGGCTACACCTTC
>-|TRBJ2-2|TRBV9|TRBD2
CASSVNTGTSGGTNTGELFF
TGTGCCAGCAGCGTAAATACCGGGACTAGCGGGGGGACGAACACCGGGGAGCTGTTTTTT
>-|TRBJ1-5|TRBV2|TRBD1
CASTPGQAFNQPQHF
TGTGCCAGCACCCCGGGACAGGCCTTCAATCAGCCCCAGCATTTT
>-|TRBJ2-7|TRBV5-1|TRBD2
CASSLGSSGVGYEQYF
TGCGCCAGCAGCTTGGGGAGTAGCGGGGTTGGGTACGAGCAGTACTTC
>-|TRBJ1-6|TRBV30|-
CAWIGNSGSPLHF
TGTGCCTGGATCGGGAACTCGGGCTCACCCCTCCACTTT
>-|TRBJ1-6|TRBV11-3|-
CASSSGRSNSPLHF
TGTGCCAGCAGCTCAGGGCGATCTAATTCACCCCTCCACTTT
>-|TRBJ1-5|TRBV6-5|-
CASSRGGTGNQPQHF
TGTGCCAGCAGCCGGGGGGGTACGGGCAATCAGCCCCAGCATTTT
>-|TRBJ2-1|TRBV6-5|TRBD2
CASRTSWTYNEQFF
TGTGCCAGTCGGACTAGCTGGACCTACAATGAGCAGTTCTTC
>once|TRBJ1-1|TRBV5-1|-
CASNRYPGSGEAFF
TGCGCCAGTAACCGCTATCCGGGGTCAGGTGAAGCTTTCTTT
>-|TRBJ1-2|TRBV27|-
CASSLKGGAFAYGYTF
TGTGCCAGCTCCCTCAAGGGAGGGGCGTTCGCCTATGGCTACACCTTC
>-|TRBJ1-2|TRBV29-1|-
CSVWAPGLYGYTF
TGCAGCGTTTGGGCCCCAGGGTTATATGGCTACACCTTC
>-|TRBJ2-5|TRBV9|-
CASSVGGQETQYF
TGTGCCAGCAGCGTTGGGGGGCAAGAGACCCAGTACTTC
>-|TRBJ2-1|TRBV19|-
CASSIFSAGEYNEQFF
TGTGCCAGTAGTATCTTCTCAGCGGGTGAATACAATGAGCAGTTCTTC
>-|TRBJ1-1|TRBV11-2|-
CASSVDPMNTEAFF
TGTGCCAGCAGCGTAGACCCTATGAACACTGAAGCTTTCTTT
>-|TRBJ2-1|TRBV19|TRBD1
CASSQSGQGVWNEQFF
TGTGCCAGTTCCCAGTCGGGACAGGGGGTATGGAATGAGCAGTTCTTC
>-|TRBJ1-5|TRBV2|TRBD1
CASSPTGWDNQPQHF
TGTGCCAGCAGCCCGACAGGGTGGGACAATCAGCCCCAGCATTTT
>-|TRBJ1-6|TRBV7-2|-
CASSPDLGEDSPLHF
TGTGCCAGCAGCCCAGATTTGGGGGAGGATTCACCCCTCCACTTT
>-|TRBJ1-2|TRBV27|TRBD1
CASRDRGGYYGYTF
TGTGCCAGCCGAGACAGGGGCGGATATTATGGCTACACCTTC